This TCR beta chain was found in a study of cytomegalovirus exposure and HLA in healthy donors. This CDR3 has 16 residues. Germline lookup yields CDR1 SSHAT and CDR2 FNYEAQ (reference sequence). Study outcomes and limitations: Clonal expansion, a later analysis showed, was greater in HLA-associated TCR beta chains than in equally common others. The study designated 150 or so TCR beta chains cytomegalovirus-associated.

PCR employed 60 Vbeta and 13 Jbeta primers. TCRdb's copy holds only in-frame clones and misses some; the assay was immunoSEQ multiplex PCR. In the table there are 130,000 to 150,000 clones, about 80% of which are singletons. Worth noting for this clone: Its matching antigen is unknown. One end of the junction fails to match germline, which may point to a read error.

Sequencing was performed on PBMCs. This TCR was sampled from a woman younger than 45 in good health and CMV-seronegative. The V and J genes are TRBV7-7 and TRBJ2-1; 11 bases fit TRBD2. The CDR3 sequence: CASSPRDSGGADEQFF. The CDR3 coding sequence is TGTGCTAGCAGCCCCCGGGATAGCGGGGGGGCGGATGAGCAGTTCTTC.